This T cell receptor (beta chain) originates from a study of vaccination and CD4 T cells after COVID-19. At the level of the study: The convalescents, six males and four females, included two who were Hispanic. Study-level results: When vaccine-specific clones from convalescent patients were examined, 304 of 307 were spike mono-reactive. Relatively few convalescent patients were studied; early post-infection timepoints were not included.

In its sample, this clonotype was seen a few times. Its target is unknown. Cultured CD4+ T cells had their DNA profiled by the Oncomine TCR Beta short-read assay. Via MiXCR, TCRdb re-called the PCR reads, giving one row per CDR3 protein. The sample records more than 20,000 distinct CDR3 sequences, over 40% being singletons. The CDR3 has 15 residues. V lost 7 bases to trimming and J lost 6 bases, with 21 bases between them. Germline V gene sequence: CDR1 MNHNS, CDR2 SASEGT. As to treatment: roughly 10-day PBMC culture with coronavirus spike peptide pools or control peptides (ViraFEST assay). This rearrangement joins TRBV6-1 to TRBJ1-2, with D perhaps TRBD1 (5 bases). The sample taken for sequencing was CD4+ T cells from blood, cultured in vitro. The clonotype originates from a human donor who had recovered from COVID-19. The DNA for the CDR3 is TGTGCCAGCACCCGGGGGAAAGGGTGGGTTGATGGCTACACCTTC. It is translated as CASTRGKGWVDGYTF.